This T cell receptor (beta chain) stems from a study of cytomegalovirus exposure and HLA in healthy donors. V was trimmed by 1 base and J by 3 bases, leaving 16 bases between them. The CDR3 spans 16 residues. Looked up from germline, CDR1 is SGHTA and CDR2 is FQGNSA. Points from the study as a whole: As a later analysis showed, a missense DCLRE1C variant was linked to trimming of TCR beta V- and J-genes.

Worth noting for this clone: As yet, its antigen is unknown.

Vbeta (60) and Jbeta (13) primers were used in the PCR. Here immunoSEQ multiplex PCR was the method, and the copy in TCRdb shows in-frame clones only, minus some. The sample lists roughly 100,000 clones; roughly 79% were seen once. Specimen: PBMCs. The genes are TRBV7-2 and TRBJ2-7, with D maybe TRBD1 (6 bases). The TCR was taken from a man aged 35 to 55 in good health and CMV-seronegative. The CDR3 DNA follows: TGTGCCAGCAGCTTAGATCTAGGCAGGGGTATCTACGAGCAGTACTTC. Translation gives CASSLDLGRGIYEQYF.